A selection of T cell receptor beta chains follows, all from one sample in a study of blood T cell repertoires in COVID-19. Repertoires were generated with immunoSEQ multiplex PCR, while TCRdb's copy carries only in-frame clones and drops some. The sample lists about 40,000 clones, 60% to 80% occurring once. Sequenced: peripheral blood. Receptors were obtained from a woman of 80 years or more with acute or convalescent COVID-19. CDR3s include the opening cysteine and the closing phenylalanine or tryptophan. The D gene is left open where the match is weak. Only some rows state a clone size, as once, few, many or a class for expanded clones.

J gene: TRBJ2-3
CDR3 length: 17
D gene: TRBD2
clone size: once
V gene: TRBV11-2
CDR3 protein: CASSLDRRGSPADTQYF
CDR3 DNA: TGTGCCAGCAGCTTAGATCGGCGCGGGAGCCCGGCAGATACGCAGTATTTT

J gene: TRBJ2-2
CDR3 length: 14
D gene: .
clone size: once
V gene: TRBV14
CDR3 protein: CASSKLQNTGELFF
CDR3 DNA: TGTGCCAGCAGCAAACTACAGAACACCGGGGAGCTGTTTTTT

J gene: TRBJ2-2
CDR3 length: 16
D gene: .
clone size: .
V gene: TRBV7-6
CDR3 protein: CASSLGLTPRTGELFF
CDR3 DNA: TGTGCCAGCAGCTTAGGACTAACACCACGCACCGGGGAGCTGTTTTTT

J gene: TRBJ1-2
CDR3 length: 16
D gene: TRBD1
clone size: .
V gene: TRBV9
CDR3 protein: CASSPLSGQINYGYTF
CDR3 DNA: TGTGCCAGCAGCCCCCTCTCGGGACAGATTAACTATGGCTACACCTTC

J gene: TRBJ2-2
CDR3 length: 14
D gene: TRBD2
clone size: .
V gene: TRBV9
CDR3 protein: CASSVGLASGELFF
CDR3 DNA: TGTGCCAGCAGCGTAGGACTAGCGTCCGGGGAGCTGTTTTTT

J gene: TRBJ2-5
CDR3 length: 13
D gene: .
clone size: .
V gene: TRBV27
CDR3 protein: CASSLQGVETQYF
CDR3 DNA: TGTGCCAGCAGTTTACAAGGGGTGGAGACCCAGTACTTC

J gene: TRBJ2-3
CDR3 length: 17
D gene: TRBD2
clone size: once
V gene: TRBV28
CDR3 protein: CASSIIRLAGVTDTQYF
CDR3 DNA: TGTGCCAGCAGTATCATTCGACTAGCGGGAGTCACAGATACGCAGTATTTT

J gene: TRBJ1-1
CDR3 length: 16
D gene: TRBD1
clone size: .
V gene: TRBV3-1/TRBV3-2
CDR3 protein: CASSQAQGAARTEAFF
CDR3 DNA: TGTGCCAGCAGCCAAGCCCAGGGGGCGGCGAGGACTGAAGCTTTCTTT

J gene: TRBJ1-1
CDR3 length: 14
D gene: .
clone size: few
V gene: TRBV7-9
CDR3 protein: CASTRGGALTEAFF
CDR3 DNA: TGTGCCAGCACCCGGGGGGGGGCTTTAACTGAAGCTTTCTTT

J gene: TRBJ1-1
CDR3 length: 18
D gene: .
clone size: .
V gene: TRBV5-6
CDR3 protein: CASSGTRLRDTGFTEAFF
CDR3 DNA: TGTGCCAGCAGCGGGACAAGACTCCGGGACACCGGTTTCACTGAAGCTTTCTTT

J gene: TRBJ2-7
CDR3 length: 12
D gene: .
clone size: .
V gene: TRBV28
CDR3 protein: CASSFISYEQYF
CDR3 DNA: TGTGCCAGCAGTTTCATTAGCTACGAGCAGTACTTC

J gene: TRBJ1-6
CDR3 length: 14
D gene: TRBD1
clone size: .
V gene: TRBV5-1
CDR3 protein: CASSSTGDNSPLHF
CDR3 DNA: TGCGCCAGCAGTTCGACAGGGGATAATTCACCCCTCCACTTT

J gene: TRBJ2-1
CDR3 length: 17
D gene: .
clone size: .
V gene: TRBV9
CDR3 protein: CASSSQGLAGSGNEQFF
CDR3 DNA: TGTGCCAGCAGCTCCCAGGGTCTGGCGGGGTCTGGTAATGAGCAGTTCTTC

J gene: TRBJ2-1
CDR3 length: 13
D gene: .
clone size: .
V gene: TRBV29-1
CDR3 protein: CSVETQGSDEQFF
CDR3 DNA: TGCAGCGTTGAAACACAGGGTTCGGATGAGCAGTTCTTC

J gene: TRBJ1-2
CDR3 length: 13
D gene: .
clone size: .
V gene: TRBV12-3/TRBV12-4
CDR3 protein: CASTGRVFSGYTF
CDR3 DNA: TGTGCCAGCACCGGGAGGGTATTTTCTGGCTACACCTTC

J gene: TRBJ1-5
CDR3 length: 13
D gene: .
clone size: .
V gene: TRBV6-1
CDR3 protein: CASSEWGPQPQHF
CDR3 DNA: TGTGCCAGCAGTGAGTGGGGGCCTCAGCCCCAGCATTTT

J gene: TRBJ1-2
CDR3 length: 15
D gene: TRBD1
clone size: .
V gene: TRBV7-2
CDR3 protein: CASSVGDRRTYGYTF
CDR3 DNA: TGTGCCAGCAGCGTAGGGGACAGGAGAACCTATGGCTACACCTTC